The present entry profiles one TCR beta chain with its context. Antigen: not known. With V trimmed by 5 bases and J by 8 bases, 5 bases remained unmatched. The germline V gene has CDR1 MNHNS and CDR2 SASEGT. The CDR3 totals 14 residues. Prepared libraries of TCR beta cDNA carried unique molecular identifiers. TCRdb reprocessed the PCR reads via MiXCR and lists one record per CDR3 protein. The profile shows fewer than 550,000 distinct CDR3 sequences, around a third of them singletons. The data are from a study of post-analysis software for immune sequencing data. Overall study: Included among the disease courses, which were recorded for the cohort, were relapsing-remitting, secondary progressive and progressive-relapsing multiple sclerosis.

Study-wide findings and caveats: With TRBV5-6, TRBV5-1 and TRBV20-1 included, 4 or 5 TRBV segments were more frequent in patients than in controls. For normalized Chao1 diversity, multiple sclerosis patients scored significantly lower than controls did.

The clonotype comes from a girl aged 2-17 years with multiple sclerosis. The rearrangement uses TRBV6-1 and TRBJ2-1; 11 positions agree with TRBD2. Sequencing input: blood. The CDR3 loop reads CASSTSGSPHEQFF. CDR3 in DNA: TGTGCCAGCAGTACTAGCGGGAGTCCCCATGAGCAGTTCTTC.